The present entry profiles one T cell receptor beta chain with its context. Its specificity is unknown. A junction end diverges from the germline sequence, so it may reflect a read error. Co-extraction yielded RNA and DNA from around 20-30 mg of unsorted bulk tissue. These data originate in a study of tumor-infiltrating lymphocytes in primary liver carcinoma. From approximately 490 ng total RNA, TCR beta cDNA was generated with a primer in the constant region. Three nested multiplex PCR rounds, a slightly modified ARM-PCR method, built the TCR beta libraries. It was with TRBV1-TRBV30 forward primers and a C-beta reverse primer that the first two PCR rounds were run, at 10 to 11 cycles each. In TCRdb, the multiplex PCR reads were re-called with MiXCR into one record per CDR3 protein. The sample carries 95,000 to 100,000 distinct CDR3 sequences, approximately 70% recorded once. Study-wide findings and caveats: The study found a significantly higher top-250-clone fraction in tumors than in blood (p = 0.039).

The CDR3 length is 17 residues. CDR1 is MNHEY and CDR2 is SVGAGI in the germline V gene. This receptor was identified in a woman in her sixties with primary liver carcinoma and hepatitis B virus infection. This chain uses TRBV6-5 with TRBJ2-7, with 7 bases aligning to TRBD1. The material sequenced was liver tumor tissue from sampling region 2. Subset: tumor region T2, inferior pole. The CDR3: CARSYSAPGQSSYEQYF. The CDR3 DNA reads as TGTGCCAGAAGTTATTCCGCCCCGGGACAGAGCTCTTACGAGCAGTACTTC.